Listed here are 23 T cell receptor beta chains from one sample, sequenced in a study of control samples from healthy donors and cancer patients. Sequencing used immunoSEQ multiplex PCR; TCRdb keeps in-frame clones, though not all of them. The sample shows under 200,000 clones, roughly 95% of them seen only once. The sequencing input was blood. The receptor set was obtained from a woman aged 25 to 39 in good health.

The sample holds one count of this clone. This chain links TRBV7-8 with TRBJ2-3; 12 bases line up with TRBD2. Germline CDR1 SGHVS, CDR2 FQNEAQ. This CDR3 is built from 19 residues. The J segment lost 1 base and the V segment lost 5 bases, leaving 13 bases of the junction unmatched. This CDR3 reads CASSPRLAGELLRTDTQYF. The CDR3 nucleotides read TGTGCCAGCAGCCCTAGACTAGCGGGAGAACTTCTACGCACAGATACGCAGTATTTT.

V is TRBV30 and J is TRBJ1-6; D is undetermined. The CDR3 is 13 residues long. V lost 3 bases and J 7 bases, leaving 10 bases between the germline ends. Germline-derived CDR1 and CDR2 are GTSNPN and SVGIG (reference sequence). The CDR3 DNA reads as TGTGCCTGGAGGATGGATTTGAATTCACCCCTCCACTTT. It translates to CAWRMDLNSPLHF.

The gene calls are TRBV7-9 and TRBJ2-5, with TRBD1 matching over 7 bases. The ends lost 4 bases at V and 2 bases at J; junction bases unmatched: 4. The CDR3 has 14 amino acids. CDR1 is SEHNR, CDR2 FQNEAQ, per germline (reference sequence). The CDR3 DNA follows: TGTGCCAGCAGCTGGGACAGTCGGCAAGAGACCCAGTACTTC. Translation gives CASSWDSRQETQYF.

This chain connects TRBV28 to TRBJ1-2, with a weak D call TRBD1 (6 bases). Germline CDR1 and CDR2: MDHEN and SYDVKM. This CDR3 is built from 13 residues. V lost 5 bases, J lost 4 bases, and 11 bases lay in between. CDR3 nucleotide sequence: TGTGCCAGCAGTACCGGACAGTTCTATGGCTACACCTTC. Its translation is CASSTGQFYGYTF.

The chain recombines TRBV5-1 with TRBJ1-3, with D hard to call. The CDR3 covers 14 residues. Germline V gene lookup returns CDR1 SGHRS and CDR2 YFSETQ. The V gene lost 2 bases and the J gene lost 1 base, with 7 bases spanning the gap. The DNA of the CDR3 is TGCGCCAGCAGCTTAGGCGGGTCTGGAAACACCATATATTTT. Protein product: CASSLGGSGNTIYF.

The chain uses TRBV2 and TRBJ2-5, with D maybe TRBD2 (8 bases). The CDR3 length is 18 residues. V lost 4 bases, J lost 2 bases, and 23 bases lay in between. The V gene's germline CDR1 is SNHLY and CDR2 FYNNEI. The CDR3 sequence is CASSGDSRGLAGQETQYF. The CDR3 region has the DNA TGTGCCAGCAGTGGGGACAGTCGCGGACTAGCAGGGCAAGAGACCCAGTACTTC.

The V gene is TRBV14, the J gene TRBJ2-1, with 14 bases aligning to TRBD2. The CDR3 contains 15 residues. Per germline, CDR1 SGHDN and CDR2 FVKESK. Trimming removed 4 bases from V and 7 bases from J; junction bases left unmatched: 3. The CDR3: CASSPGLAGANEQFF. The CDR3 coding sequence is TGTGCCAGCAGCCCGGGACTAGCGGGAGCAAATGAGCAGTTCTTC. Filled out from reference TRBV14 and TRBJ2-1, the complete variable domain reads EAGVTQFPSHSVIEKGQTVTLRCDPISGHDNLYWYRRVMGKEIKFLLHFVKESKQDESGMPNNRFLAERTGGTYSTLKVQPAELEDSGVYFCASSPGLAGANEQFFGPGTRLTVL.

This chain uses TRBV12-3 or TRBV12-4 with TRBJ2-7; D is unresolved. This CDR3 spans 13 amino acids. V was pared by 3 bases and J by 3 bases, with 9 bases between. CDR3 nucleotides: TGTGCCAGCAGTTTCGGCCCTAGCTACGAGCAGTACTTC. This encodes CASSFGPSYEQYF.

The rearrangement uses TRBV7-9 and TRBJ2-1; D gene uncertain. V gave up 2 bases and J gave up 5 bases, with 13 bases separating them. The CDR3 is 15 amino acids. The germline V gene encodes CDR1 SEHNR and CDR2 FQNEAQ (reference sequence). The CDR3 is CASSLTGLMDNEQFF. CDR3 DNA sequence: TGTGCCAGCAGCTTAACCGGGTTGATGGACAATGAGCAGTTCTTC.

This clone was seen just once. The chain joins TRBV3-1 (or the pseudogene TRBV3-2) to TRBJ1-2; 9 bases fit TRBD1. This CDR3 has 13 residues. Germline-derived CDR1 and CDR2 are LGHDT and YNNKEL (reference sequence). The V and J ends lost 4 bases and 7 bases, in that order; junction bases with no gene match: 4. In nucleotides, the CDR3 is TGTGCCAGCAGCCTACAGGGGGCTGGTGGCTACACCTTC. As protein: CASSLQGAGGYTF.

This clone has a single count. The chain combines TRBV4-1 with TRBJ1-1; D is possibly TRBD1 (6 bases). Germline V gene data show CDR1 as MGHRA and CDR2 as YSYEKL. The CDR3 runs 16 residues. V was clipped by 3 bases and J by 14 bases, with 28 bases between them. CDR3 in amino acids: CASSHVARDPPGVAFF. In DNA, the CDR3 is TGCGCCAGCAGCCACGTCGCCCGGGACCCTCCAGGGGTAGCCTTCTTT.

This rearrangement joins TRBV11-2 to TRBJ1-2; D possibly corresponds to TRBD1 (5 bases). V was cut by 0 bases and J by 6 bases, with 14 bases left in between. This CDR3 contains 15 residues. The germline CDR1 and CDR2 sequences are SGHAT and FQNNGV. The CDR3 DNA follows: TGTGCCAGCAGCTTAGATTGGCAGGGAACGGATGGCTACACCTTC. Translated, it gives CASSLDWQGTDGYTF.

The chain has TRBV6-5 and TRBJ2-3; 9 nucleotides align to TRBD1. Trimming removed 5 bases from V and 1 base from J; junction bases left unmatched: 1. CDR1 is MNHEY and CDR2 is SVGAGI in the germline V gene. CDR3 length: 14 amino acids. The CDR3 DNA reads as TGTGCCAGCAGTAGGACAGGGGGCACAGATACGCAGTATTTT. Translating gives CASSRTGGTDTQYF.

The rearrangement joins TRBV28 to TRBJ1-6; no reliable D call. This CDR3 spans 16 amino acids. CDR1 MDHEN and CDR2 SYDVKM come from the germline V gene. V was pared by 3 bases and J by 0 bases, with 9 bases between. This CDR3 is CASSLSGSSYNSPLHF. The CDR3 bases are TGTGCCAGCAGTTTGAGTGGGAGCTCCTATAATTCACCCCTCCACTTT.

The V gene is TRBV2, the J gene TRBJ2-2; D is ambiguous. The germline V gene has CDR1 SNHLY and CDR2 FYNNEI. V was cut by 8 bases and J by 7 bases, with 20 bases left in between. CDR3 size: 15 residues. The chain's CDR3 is CASSVARAPDGELFF. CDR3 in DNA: TGTGCCAGCTCCGTTGCTCGGGCCCCCGACGGGGAGCTGTTTTTT.

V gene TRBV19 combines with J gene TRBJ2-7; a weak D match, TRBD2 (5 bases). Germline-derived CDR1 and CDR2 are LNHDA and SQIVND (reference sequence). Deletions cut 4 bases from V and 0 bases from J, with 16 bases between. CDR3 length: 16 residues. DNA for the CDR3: TGTGCCAGTAGTACCAACGGACGTACTAGCTCCTACGAGCAGTACTTC. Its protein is CASSTNGRTSSYEQYF.

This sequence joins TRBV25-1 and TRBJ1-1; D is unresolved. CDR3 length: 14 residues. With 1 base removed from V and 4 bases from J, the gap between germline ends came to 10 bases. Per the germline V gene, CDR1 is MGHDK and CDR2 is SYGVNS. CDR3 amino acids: CASSESGSLTEAFF. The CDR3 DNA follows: TGTGCCAGCAGTGAATCGGGGTCGCTCACTGAAGCTTTCTTT.

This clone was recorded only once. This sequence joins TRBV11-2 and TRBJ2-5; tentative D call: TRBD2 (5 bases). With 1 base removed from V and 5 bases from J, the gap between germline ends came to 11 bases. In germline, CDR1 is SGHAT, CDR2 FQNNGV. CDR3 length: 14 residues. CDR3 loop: CASSLAPGGETQYF. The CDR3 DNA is TGTGCCAGCAGCTTAGCACCCGGCGGGGAGACCCAGTACTTC. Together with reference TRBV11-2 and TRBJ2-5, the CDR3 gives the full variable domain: EAGVAQSPRYKIIEKRQSVAFWCNPISGHATLYWYQQILGQGPKLLIQFQNNGVVDDSQLPKDRFSAERLKGVDSTLKIQPAKLEDSAVYLCASSLAPGGETQYFGPGTRLLVL.

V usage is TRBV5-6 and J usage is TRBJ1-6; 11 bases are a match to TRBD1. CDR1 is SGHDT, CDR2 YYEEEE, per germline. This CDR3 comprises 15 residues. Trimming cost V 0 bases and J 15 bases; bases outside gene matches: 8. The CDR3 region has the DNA TGTGCCAGCAGCTTGGGGGGACAGGGGGATCCGGTCCTCCACTTT. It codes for CASSLGGQGDPVLHF.

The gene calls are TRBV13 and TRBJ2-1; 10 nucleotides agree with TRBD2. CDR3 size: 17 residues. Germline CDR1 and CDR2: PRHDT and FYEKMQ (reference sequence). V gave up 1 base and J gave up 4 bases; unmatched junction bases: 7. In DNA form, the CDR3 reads TGTGCCAGCAGCTTAGATCAGACTAGCGGGTCATACAATGAGCAGTTCTTC. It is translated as CASSLDQTSGSYNEQFF.

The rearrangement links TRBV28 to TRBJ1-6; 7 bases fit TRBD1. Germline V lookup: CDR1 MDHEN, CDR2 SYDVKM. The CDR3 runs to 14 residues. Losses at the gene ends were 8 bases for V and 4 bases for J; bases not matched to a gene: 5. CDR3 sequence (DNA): TGTGCCAGCGTCCGGGGACAGTATAATTCACCCCTCCACTTT. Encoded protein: CASVRGQYNSPLHF.

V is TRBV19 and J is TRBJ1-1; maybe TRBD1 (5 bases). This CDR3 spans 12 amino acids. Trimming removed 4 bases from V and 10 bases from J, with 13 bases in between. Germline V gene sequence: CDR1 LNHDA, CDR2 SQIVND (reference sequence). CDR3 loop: CASSTRQWRAFF. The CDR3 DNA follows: TGTGCCAGTAGTACCCGACAGTGGCGAGCTTTCTTT.

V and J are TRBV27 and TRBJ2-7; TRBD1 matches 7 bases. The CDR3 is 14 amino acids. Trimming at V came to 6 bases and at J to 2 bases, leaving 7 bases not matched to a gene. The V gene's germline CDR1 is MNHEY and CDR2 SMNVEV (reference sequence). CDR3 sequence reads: CASSETGTAYEQYF. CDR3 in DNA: TGTGCCAGCAGCGAGACCGGGACAGCCTACGAGCAGTACTTC.